This is a list of T cell receptor beta chains from one sample in a study of long-term antiretroviral therapy in people with HIV. The repertoire was sequenced with immunoSEQ multiplex PCR; TCRdb's copy has only in-frame clones and lacks some. The profile shows under 20,000 clones, around 81% of them singletons. Specimen: unsorted PBMCs, collected 0.1 years before starting antiretroviral therapy. The receptors here all came from a man younger than 30 with HIV. Both conserved end residues are part of each CDR3. A D gene is named only where the DNA matches it firmly. The size of a clone is reported for some rows only, either as once, few or many, or as a class for expanded clones.

>TRBD1|TRBJ2-7|TRBV7-9|-
CASSLLTGGEQYF
TGTGCCAGCAGCCTACTGACAGGGGGCGAGCAGTACTTC
>-|TRBJ2-7|TRBV4-3|few
CASSQEQGEYEQYF
TGCGCCAGCAGCCAAGAACAAGGGGAATACGAGCAGTACTTC
>TRBD1|TRBJ2-2|TRBV7-3|-
CASSPTLGTGNTGELFF
TGTGCCAGCAGCCCTACCTTGGGGACAGGGAACACCGGGGAGCTGTTTTTT
>TRBD2|TRBJ2-1|TRBV29-1|-
CSVGGTSGRVDEQFF
TGCAGCGTTGGAGGCACTAGCGGGAGAGTGGATGAGCAGTTCTTC
>-|TRBJ2-2|TRBV5-5|-
CASSLGLLPPAGELFF
TGTGCCAGCAGCCTAGGACTATTGCCGCCCGCCGGGGAGCTGTTTTTT
>-|TRBJ2-1|TRBV5-1|-
CASRVMAESYNEQFF
TGCGCCAGCAGGGTTATGGCGGAGTCCTACAATGAGCAGTTCTTC
>TRBD1|TRBJ2-7|TRBV5-1|-
CASSLDRGPYEQYF
TGCGCCAGCAGCTTGGACAGGGGGCCCTACGAGCAGTACTTC
>TRBD2|TRBJ2-1|TRBV4-2|-
CASSQAGGRYNEQFF
TGTGCCAGCAGCCAAGCGGGGGGGCGGTACAATGAGCAGTTCTTC
>-|TRBJ2-3|TRBV10-2|once
CASNPGYETQYF
TGCGCCAGCAATCCGGGGTACGAAACGCAGTATTTT
>TRBD1|TRBJ2-3|TRBV9|-
CASDQTGFSDTQYF
TGTGCCAGCGATCAGACAGGGTTCTCAGATACGCAGTATTTT
>TRBD2|TRBJ2-1|TRBV25-1|few
CASLGYLWEGRVNEQFF
TGTGCCAGCCTCGGCTATTTGTGGGAGGGCCGGGTGAATGAGCAGTTCTTC
>-|TRBJ1-1|TRBV7-3|-
CASSLTRTGTEAFF
TGTGCCAGCAGCTTAACCAGGACGGGGACTGAAGCTTTCTTT
>TRBD2|TRBJ2-3|TRBV4-3|-
CASSPLGGASTDTQYF
TGCGCCAGCAGCCCGCTGGGAGGGGCTAGCACAGATACGCAGTATTTT
>TRBD2|TRBJ2-7|TRBV5-4|few
CASSLTGLAGNYEQYF
TGTGCCAGCAGCTTGACAGGACTAGCGGGGAACTACGAGCAGTACTTC
>TRBD1|TRBJ2-1|TRBV10-3|-
CATRQGRYNEQFF
TGTGCCACCCGACAGGGCAGGTACAATGAGCAGTTCTTC
>-|TRBJ2-1|TRBV30|once
CASVRGDEQFF
TGTGCCTCTGTAAGGGGGGATGAGCAGTTCTTC
>-|TRBJ1-3|TRBV7-6|medium-sized
CASSLEADSGNTIYF
TGTGCCAGCAGCCTCGAAGCAGACTCTGGAAACACCATATATTTT
>-|TRBJ1-3|TRBV6-6|-
CASSRTGPGNTIYF
TGTGCCAGCAGTAGAACAGGGCCCGGAAACACCATATATTTT
>TRBD2|TRBJ2-1|TRBV11-2|-
CASSLWSGKGGPYNEQFF
TGTGCCAGCAGCTTATGGTCGGGTAAGGGAGGGCCCTACAATGAGCAGTTCTTC
>-|TRBJ1-3|TRBV18|-
CASSHYWGAGNTIYF
TGTGCCAGCTCACATTACTGGGGTGCTGGAAACACCATATATTTT
>-|TRBJ1-6|TRBV5-4|few
CASYDRGANSPLHF
TGTGCCAGTTACGATCGGGGGGCAAATTCACCCCTCCACTTT
>-|TRBJ2-1|TRBV11-2|once
CASSLAQNEQFF
TGTGCCAGCAGCTTAGCCCAAAATGAGCAGTTCTTC
>TRBD2|TRBJ2-1|TRBV28|-
CASSFGTSSQNEQFF
TGTGCCAGCAGTTTTGGGACTAGCAGTCAAAATGAGCAGTTCTTC
>TRBD2|TRBJ2-3|TRBV2|once
CASRDWDYTDTQYF
TGTGCCAGCAGAGATTGGGACTACACAGATACGCAGTATTTT
>-|TRBJ2-7|TRBV7-9|-
CASSASSYEQYF
TGTGCCAGCAGTGCTAGCTCCTACGAGCAGTACTTC
>-|TRBJ1-2|TRBV5-4|-
CARSFNDYGYTF
TGTGCCAGAAGCTTTAACGATTATGGCTACACCTTC
>TRBD1|TRBJ2-3|TRBV29-1|-
CSVEGQGTDTQYF
TGCAGCGTTGAAGGACAGGGGACAGATACGCAGTATTTT
>-|TRBJ1-1|TRBV6-6|-
CASLPQGLNTEAFF
TGTGCCAGCCTTCCCCAGGGTCTGAACACTGAAGCTTTCTTT
>-|TRBJ2-7|TRBV28|-
CASTGLSYEQYF
TGTGCCAGCACGGGGCTATCCTACGAGCAGTACTTC
>-|TRBJ1-1|TRBV7-6|-
CASSLDMAVRTEAFF
TGTGCCAGCAGCTTAGACATGGCGGTGAGGACTGAAGCTTTCTTT
>-|TRBJ2-7|TRBV6-1|-
CASNVRTYEQYF
TGTGCCAGCAACGTCAGGACCTACGAGCAGTACTTC
>TRBD1|TRBJ1-1|TRBV6-6|-
CASNRQGGTEAFF
TGTGCCAGCAACCGACAGGGAGGGACTGAAGCTTTCTTT
>TRBD1|TRBJ2-7|TRBV5-8|-
CASTLGQGITYEQYF
TGTGCCAGCACCCTAGGACAGGGGATTACGTACGAGCAGTACTTC
>TRBD2|TRBJ2-1|TRBV10-3|-
CAISEMIGGSYNEQFF
TGTGCCATCAGTGAAATGATTGGCGGGAGCTACAATGAGCAGTTCTTC
>-|TRBJ2-7|TRBV9|medium-sized
CASSVEPRVGFGYEQYF
TGTGCCAGCAGCGTAGAACCCCGGGTTGGATTTGGGTACGAGCAGTACTTC
>-|TRBJ1-1|TRBV4-3|-
CASSQDTHDSNTEAFF
TGCGCCAGCAGCCAAGATACACATGACTCAAACACTGAAGCTTTCTTT
>-|TRBJ2-7|TRBV19|-
CASSIQAGARGEQYF
TGTGCCAGTAGTATACAGGCAGGCGCCCGGGGAGAGCAGTACTTC
>TRBD2|TRBJ2-3|TRBV7-7|few
CASSGTSGDTQYF
TGTGCCAGCAGTGGGACTAGTGGAGATACGCAGTATTTT
>-|TRBJ1-2|TRBV25-1|-
CASSELGGMGYTF
TGTGCCAGCAGTGAATTAGGGGGGATGGGCTACACCTTC
>-|TRBJ2-3|TRBV10-3|-
CAISEPHTDTQYF
TGTGCCATCAGTGAGCCACACACAGATACGCAGTATTTT
>TRBD2|TRBJ2-1|TRBV19|once
CASSIVTSGGPNNEQFF
TGTGCCAGTAGTATAGTAACTAGCGGGGGGCCTAACAATGAGCAGTTCTTC
>-|TRBJ1-4|TRBV18|-
CASSPGRSEKLFF
TGTGCCAGCTCACCAGGGAGGAGTGAAAAACTGTTTTTT
>-|TRBJ1-2|TRBV18|-
CASSARTDNYGYTF
TGTGCCAGCTCAGCTAGGACAGATAACTATGGCTACACCTTC
>-|TRBJ2-7|TRBV11-2|-
CASSLGGVAVPINFYEQYF
TGTGCCAGCAGCTTAGGGGGGGTGGCTGTCCCAATTAACTTCTACGAGCAGTACTTC
>-|TRBJ1-3|TRBV2|few
CASSEDGRPAGNTIYF
TGTGCCAGCAGTGAAGACGGCAGGCCAGCCGGAAACACCATATATTTT
>-|TRBJ1-2|TRBV2|once
CASSARNYGYTF
TGTGCCAGCAGTGCTCGGAACTATGGCTACACCTTC
>TRBD1|TRBJ2-7|TRBV9|-
CASSVAPGQVHEQYF
TGTGCCAGCAGCGTAGCCCCGGGACAGGTCCACGAGCAGTACTTC
>TRBD1|TRBJ1-1|TRBV28|-
CASSLSAGGSDPEAFF
TGTGCCAGCAGTTTATCGGCAGGGGGTTCGGACCCTGAAGCTTTCTTT
>-|TRBJ2-5|TRBV9|-
CASSVHGNQETQYF
TGTGCCAGCAGCGTGCACGGGAACCAAGAGACCCAGTACTTC
>TRBD1|TRBJ2-1|TRBV29-1|-
CSVPGQLYNEQFF
TGCAGCGTTCCGGGACAGCTATACAATGAGCAGTTCTTC
>-|TRBJ2-2|TRBV30|-
CAWSVGAGELFF
TGTGCCTGGAGTGTGGGGGCTGGGGAGCTGTTTTTT
>-|TRBJ1-1|TRBV18|-
CASSPYSQYLGIRTGDTEAFF
TGTGCCAGCTCACCATATTCCCAATATTTGGGGATCAGAACGGGGGACACTGAAGCTTTCTTT
>-|TRBJ2-7|TRBV28|-
CASSFLPSYEQYF
TGTGCCAGCAGTTTCCTCCCATCTTACGAGCAGTACTTC
>-|TRBJ2-1|TRBV28|few
CASSFSDNEQFF
TGTGCCAGCAGTTTTTCGGACAATGAGCAGTTCTTC
>TRBD2|TRBJ2-1|TRBV6-5|-
CASMEREIHNEQFF
TGTGCCAGCATGGAGCGGGAGATCCACAATGAGCAGTTCTTC